Sequencing of this TCR beta chain was carried out in a study of blood T cells in healthy people across ages. The CDR3 length is 15 residues. After removal of 5 bases from V and 7 bases from J, the junction contained 10 bases not matched to a gene. Germline assignment: CDR1 SEHNR and CDR2 FQNEAQ (reference sequence). For the second PCR, which ran for about 7 to 11 cycles, a sample-barcoded 5' primer and a J-beta primer mix were used. A template-switch adaptor that had 12 random nucleotides put a tag on each cDNA molecule. MiXCR, run by TCRdb on the 5' RACE reads, gives a single entry per CDR3 protein. Here the sample spans approximately 1,000,000 distinct CDR3 sequences, 35% to 40% being singletons. Overall study findings and caveats: Diversity of TCR beta per million T cells declined in a roughly linear way with age. Correlation between TCR beta diversity and naive T cell percentage was strong.

Each sample provided at least 5.5 micrograms of extracted total RNA. This clonotype appeared a single time. Its target is not known. Sequencing was carried out using blood. The receptor comes from a man younger than 35 in good health. The chain carries TRBV7-9 and TRBJ1-5; TRBD1 agrees at 8 bases. DNA for the CDR3: TGTGCCAGCAGCCCGACAGGGGAGCGGCGCCAGCCCCAGCATTTT. Protein product: CASSPTGERRQPQHF.